This TCR beta chain stems from a study of cytotoxic CD8 clonotypes in ibrutinib-treated CLL. Study-wide background: Partial response was seen in around 25 patients and complete response in 2; after median 68 months, about 14 stayed remitted, roughly twelve progressed. Once treatment had gone on for a median of roughly eleven months, range 6 to 36, response samples were drawn. Study observations and caveats: Clonality (at baseline) was higher than in age-matched healthy donors and tracked circulating CD8+ T-cell counts.

The CDR3 is made up of 14 amino acids. Germline values: CDR1 MNHEY, CDR2 SVGAGI. Trimming took 5 bases from V and 4 from J, leaving 12 bases between them. Clones were sequenced by immunoSEQ multiplex PCR, and TCRdb holds only the in-frame ones, with some missing. Counted here are roughly 180,000 clones, 84% occurring once; the ten biggest clones make up roughly 4.5%. Only one count was recorded for this clone. Its antigen is undetermined. This TCR was sampled from a human donor with chronic lymphocytic leukemia. J is TRBJ2-1 and V is TRBV6-5; either TRBD1 or TRBD2 may supply D (5 bases each). Source: PBMCs, taken after 24 months of ibrutinib treatment. CDR3 in DNA: TGTGCCAGCAGTGACCGGGACGCATACAATGAGCAGTTCTTC. Its translation is CASSDRDAYNEQFF.